This TCR beta chain comes out of a study of blood T cell repertoires in COVID-19. How the authors handled the data: Amplification with reference gene primers provided the estimates of nucleated cell counts. Libraries were prepared by immunoSEQ multiplex PCR; TCRdb keeps only in-frame clonotypes and omits some of them. The V and J calls and the clone size are those of that table, but D and trimming were determined from the DNA. Among under 250,000 clones, approximately 87% were seen once, and the ten largest hold 6.2%. In this sample, this clone turned up once. Germline V gives CDR1 LNHNV, CDR2 YYDKDF (reference sequence). The CDR3 has 16 amino acids. Trimming cost V 5 bases and J 3 bases, with 19 bases left between them.

The receptor comes from a man aged 55-75 years with acute or convalescent COVID-19. The sequencing input was peripheral blood. The gene calls are TRBV15 and TRBJ1-2, with D perhaps matching TRBD1 (6 bases). The CDR3 region has the DNA TGTGCCACCAGCGGACCGATACAGGGTATCGACTATGGCTACACCTTC. This sequence encodes CATSGPIQGIDYGYTF.